This T cell receptor beta chain was captured by sequencing in a study of cytomegalovirus exposure and HLA in healthy donors (dated by TCRdb to about 2017). Some background on the complete study: An earlier analysis of several hundred of the donors reported approximately 280 Gb of sequence data and some 110 million unique TCR beta sequences obtained from about 200 million T cells. An early release that covered some 640 HLA-typed donors contained about 290 gigabases of sequencing data and tens of millions of unique TCR sequences. Of the roughly 430 genotyped donors, roughly 80% fell in the genetic ancestry cluster associated with self-reported Caucasian donors. The study was designed to test whether signatures of past pathogen exposure could be identified by cataloging public T cell receptors. The T cell repertoires of roughly 660 subjects were profiled by immunosequencing and related to cytomegalovirus serostatus. Along with the approximately 600-subject first cohort, a separate validation cohort of about 110 different subjects was used. To predict cytomegalovirus infection status, the study brought together high-throughput TCR immunosequencing, statistical association of individual TCRs with disease status, and machine learning. A later analysis re-examined previously published TCR beta repertoires from around 670 donors and added high-resolution HLA genotyping to investigate patterns of TCR occurrence. Rather than drawing on any new phenotypic data, the later analysis identified candidate immune exposures from TCR beta sequences and the way those sequences occurred across donors. An earlier analysis of fewer than 750 of the donors used high-throughput TCR beta sequencing to judge whether each TCR beta V gene segment behaved as functional or pseudogenic. Donor age, sex, ethnicity and CMV serostatus were compiled together with the repertoire data. A later genetic analysis used genome-wide SNP genotypes for about three fifths of the roughly 700 donors, treating that subset as a discovery cohort. Every repertoire in the discovery cohort had been generated on one and the same sequencing platform. HLA typing covered class I and class II loci at four-digit resolution. The number of donors typed differed by locus, with roughly 629-640 for A, B, C, DRB1 and DQB1, more than 500 for DQA1, approximately 580 for DPA1, and some 470 for DPB1. A handful of DR-DQ haplotypes were treated as single units for association and clustering because of strong linkage in the cohort. Among some 410 genotyped donors of the cohort, an average of around 240,000 unique TCR beta nucleotide sequences were sequenced per donor, about a sixth of them non-productive. General findings and caveats noted by the study authors: A further reported finding was that TCR beta sequences accurately predicted the HLA-A and HLA-B alleles for most subjects in the first cohort. Because counts were too low, seventeen rarely observed V segments, including chromosome 9 orphons, were excluded from the earlier analysis of roughly 580 of the donors. The study gave a list of 150 to 200 TCR beta chains associated with cytomegalovirus. In a later genetic analysis, fewer N-insertions in productive TCRs were reported among donors in an Asian-associated ancestry cluster than the roughly 700-donor mean. Most CMV-associated TCR beta chains appeared to be HLA-restricted in a later analysis, and the HLA associations seemed to be driven largely by CMV exposure. A group of highly shared sequence variants was considered likely to be a technical artifact of the sequencing pipeline. V-gene and J-gene trimming of TCR beta chains was associated with a missense DCLRE1C variant in a later genetic analysis, and the association was replicated in an independent cohort. In a later analysis, several top co-occurrence clusters were reported to appear linked to parvovirus B19, influenza, CMV and Epstein-Barr virus. In a later analysis, HLA-associated TCR beta chains were found to be more clonally expanded and to have lower generation probabilities than equally common non-associated chains. For the cohort, immune exposure information was limited to CMV serostatus. It was suggested by the authors that the approach could potentially be generalized to other disease states and immunological phenotypes. Correlated functional status among segregating V segments might reflect linkage disequilibrium, but an unknown experimental factor could not be ruled out. HLA typing was unavailable for some donors at each locus, so association tests used only the typed subset. The presence/absence analyses assumed that sequencing depth was roughly uniform across donors, and that assumption may not be true. The cohort was sequenced for TCR beta chains only, and without alpha or paired-chain data the features that could be detected were limited. At a false discovery rate of 0.05, a later analysis linked about 16,000 TCR beta sequences to specific HLA alleles. In both the original and validation cohorts, the classifier was reported to diagnose cytomegalovirus status with high specificity and sensitivity. In vitro tests confirmed that a few of the cytomegalovirus-associated TCR beta chains recognize cytomegalovirus antigens. An earlier analysis of several hundred of the donors showed that most TCR beta V segments appeared in productive rearrangements either about 87% or about 30% of the time, which broadly matched IMGT annotations. While some public TCRs were present in many individuals, most TCR sequences turned up only very rarely across donors. Assigning TCR associations to individual alleles was difficult when HLA alleles, especially DR and DQ, strongly co-occurred. A later analysis found that TCR association rates varied across HLA loci, with DRB1 alleles showing the most associated TCRs and HLA-C alleles the fewest. Some IMGT-functional V segments, including TRBV6-2 and TRBV6-3, could not be distinguished by the 87-base-pair reads and were therefore excluded.

Receptor amplification or capture employed the immunoSEQ multiplex PCR assay. A mixture of 60 forward primers for TCR Vbeta segments and 13 reverse primers for TCR Jbeta segments was used in the multiplex PCR. The CDR3 region of rearranged TCR beta genes was amplified from genomic DNA by a multiplex PCR assay. Amplified TCR beta libraries were sequenced as 87-base-pair reads on the Illumina HiSeq System. The authors processed their data as follows. A later analysis tallied around 82 million unique TCR beta chains across the 650 to 750 repertoires, and some 10 million of those chains were shared by two or more donors. Raw reads were error-corrected and collapsed into unique sequences with a nearest-neighbor algorithm that merged closely related sequences to remove PCR and sequencing errors. V, D and J gene segments were assigned by aligning CDR3 sequences to IMGT reference sequences. For a sequence to be retained, a match of at least six nucleotides to both a V gene segment and a J gene segment was required. A rearrangement counted as productive if the CDR3 had no stop codons and remained in frame with V and J, and every other rearrangement counted as non-productive. CDR3 was defined according to IMGT convention as the region running from the second conserved V-encoded cysteine to the conserved J-encoded phenylalanine. The earlier analysis of approximately 500 of the donors excluded sequences that lacked an unambiguous match to a single V gene segment. An earlier analysis of a few hundred of the donors called V segments functional above 56.7% productive rearrangements and segregating when the between-donor standard deviation exceeded 5%. A statistical classification framework was developed to diagnose cytomegalovirus status using the catalog of TCR beta chain sequences. In a later analysis, V and J genes were assigned by comparing TCR nucleotide sequences against IMGT/GENE-DB human TR gene sequences. In a later analysis, CDR3 sequences and most-parsimonious VDJ recombination scenarios were assigned using the TCRdist pipeline. In a later analysis, each TCR beta chain was defined by its CDR3 amino acid sequence together with its V-gene family, and reads without a unique V-gene family were excluded. To address suspected cross-contamination and a sequencing artifact, a later analysis removed roughly 580 highly shared, low-generation-probability nucleotide sequences. In a later analysis, a clonal expansion index for each public chain was calculated from normalized within-repertoire ranks of inferred template counts. Generation probabilities in a later analysis came from a VDJ recombination model fitted to out-of-frame rearrangements, and those results were checked against IGoR. In a later analysis, hypergeometric tests were used to score TCR-TCR, TCR-HLA and TCR-CMV co-occurrence, with a repertoire-size bias correction applied to TCR pairs. In a later analysis, false discovery rates were estimated by permuting HLA or CMV assignments 20 times. A later analysis grouped co-occurring TCRs with DBSCAN, adding TCRdist sequence similarity when clustering within HLA-allele-positive subsets. For co-occurrence clustering, repertoires with fewer than 30,000 or more than 120,000 public chains were excluded, along with roughly 5 repertoires with anomalous nucleotide sharing. Drawn from immuneACCESS, this table holds only the in-frame rearrangements with V and J called that TCRdb kept. Clones are partly lost; checked studies trace under half to an unresolved V gene and leave the rest unexplained. D and trimming were read from the DNA, whereas the V and J calls and clone size are those reported in that table. The data table for this sample lists tens of thousands of clones. Of the sample, less than 5% is held by the ten largest clones.

The cohort consisted of 666 healthy bone marrow donors. All cohort members were sampled while nominally healthy, although unrecorded immune exposures were likely present. The donor was CMV seropositive and was included in the group of 250 to 300 seropositive cohort members. A peripheral blood sample was collected from each donor, and TCR beta sequencing was performed on peripheral blood mononuclear cells. Genomic DNA extraction from the blood cell samples was performed with the Qiagen DNeasy Blood Extraction Kit. Comments on this clone: This receptor's antigen is unknown.

The CDR3 sequence holds 15 residues, the cysteine and phenylalanine included. The retained sequence is limited to the CDR3, 45 bases, with the frame set at the first base. The germline V gene supplies CDR1 SGDLS and CDR2 YYNGEE. Relative to germline, V is missing 3 bases and J is missing 4 bases, with 9 bases of the junction outside any gene match. The receptor was derived from a man aged 18 to 30 in good health and CMV-seropositive. Recombination linked TRBV9 to TRBJ1-1; 7 bases in between match TRBD1. Sequenced input: PBMCs. The CDR3 here reads CASSALRGSSTEAFF. The DNA reads TGTGCCAGCAGCGCCCTCAGGGGGAGTTCCACTGAAGCTTTCTTT.